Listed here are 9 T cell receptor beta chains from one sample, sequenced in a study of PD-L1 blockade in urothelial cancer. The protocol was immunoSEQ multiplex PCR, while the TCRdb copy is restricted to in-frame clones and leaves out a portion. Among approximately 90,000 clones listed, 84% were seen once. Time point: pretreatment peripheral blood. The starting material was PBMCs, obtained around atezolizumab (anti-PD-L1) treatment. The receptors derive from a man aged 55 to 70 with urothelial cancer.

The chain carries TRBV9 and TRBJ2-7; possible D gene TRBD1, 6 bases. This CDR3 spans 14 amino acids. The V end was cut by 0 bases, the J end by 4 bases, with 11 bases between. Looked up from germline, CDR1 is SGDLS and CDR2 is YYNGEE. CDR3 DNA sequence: TGTGCCAGCAGCGTAGGGGTACAGGGTTACGAGCAGTACTTC. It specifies CASSVGVQGYEQYF. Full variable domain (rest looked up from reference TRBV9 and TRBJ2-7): DSGVTQTPKHLITATGQRVTLRCSPRSGDLSVYWYQQSLDQGLQFLIQYYNGEERAKGNILERFSAQQFPDLHSELNLSSLELGDSALYFCASSVGVQGYEQYFGPGTRLTVT.

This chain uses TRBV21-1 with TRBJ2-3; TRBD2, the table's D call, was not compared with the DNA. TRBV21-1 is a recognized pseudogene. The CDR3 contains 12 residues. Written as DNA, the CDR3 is TGTGCCAGCGCCCGGGGGGGAGATACGCAGTATTTT. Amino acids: CASARGGDTQYF.

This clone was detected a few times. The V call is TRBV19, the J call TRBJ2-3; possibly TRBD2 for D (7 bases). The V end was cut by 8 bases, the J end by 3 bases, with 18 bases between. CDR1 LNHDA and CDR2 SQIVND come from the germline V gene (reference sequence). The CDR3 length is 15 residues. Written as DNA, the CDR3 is TGTGCCAGTTGGGGGCGGGAGAAAAGGACAGATACGCAGTATTTT. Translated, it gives CASWGREKRTDTQYF.

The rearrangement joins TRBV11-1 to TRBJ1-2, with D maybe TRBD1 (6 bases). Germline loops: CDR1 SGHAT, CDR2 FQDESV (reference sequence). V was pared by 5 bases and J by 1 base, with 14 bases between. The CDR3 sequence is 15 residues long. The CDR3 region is CASSLGQQLNYGYTF. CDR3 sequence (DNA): TGTGCCAGCAGCCTTGGACAGCAACTTAACTATGGCTACACCTTC.

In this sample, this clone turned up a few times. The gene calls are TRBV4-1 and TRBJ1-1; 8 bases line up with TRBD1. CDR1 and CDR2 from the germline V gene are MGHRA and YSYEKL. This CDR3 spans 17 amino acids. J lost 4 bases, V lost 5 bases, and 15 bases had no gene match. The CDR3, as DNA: TGCGCCAGCAGCACACAGACAGGGGAATGGGGCAGCACTGAAGCTTTCTTT. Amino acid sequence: CASSTQTGEWGSTEAFF.

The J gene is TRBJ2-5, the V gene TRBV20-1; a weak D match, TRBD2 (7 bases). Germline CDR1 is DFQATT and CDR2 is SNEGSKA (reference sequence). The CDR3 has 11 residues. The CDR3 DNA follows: TGCGGGGGGCGGGAGCCGGAGACCCAGTACTTC. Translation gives CGGREPETQYF.

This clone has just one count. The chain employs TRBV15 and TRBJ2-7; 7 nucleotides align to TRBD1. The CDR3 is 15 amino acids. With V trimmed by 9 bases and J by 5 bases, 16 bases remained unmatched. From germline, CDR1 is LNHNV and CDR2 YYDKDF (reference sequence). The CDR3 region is CATTDRDSRNHEQYF. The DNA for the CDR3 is TGTGCCACGACTGACCGGGACAGCCGTAACCACGAGCAGTACTTC. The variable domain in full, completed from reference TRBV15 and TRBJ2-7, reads DAMVIQNPRYQVTQFGKPVTLSCSQTLNHNVMYWYQQKSSQAPKLLFHYYDKDFNNEADTPDNFQSRRPNTSFCFLDIRSPGLGDTAMYLCATTDRDSRNHEQYFGPGTRLTVT.

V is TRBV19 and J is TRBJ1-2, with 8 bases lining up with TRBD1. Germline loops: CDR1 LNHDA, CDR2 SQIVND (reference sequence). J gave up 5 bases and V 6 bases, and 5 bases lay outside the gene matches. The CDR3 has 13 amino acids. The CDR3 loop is CASSPGTGYGYTF. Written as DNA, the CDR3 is TGTGCCAGTAGCCCAGGGACAGGATATGGCTACACCTTC.

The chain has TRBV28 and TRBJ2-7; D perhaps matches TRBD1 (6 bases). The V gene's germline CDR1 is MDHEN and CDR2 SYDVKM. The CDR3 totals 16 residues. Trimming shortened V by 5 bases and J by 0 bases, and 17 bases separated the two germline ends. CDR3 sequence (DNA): TGTGCCAGCAGTCCACCAGGGGACCGCTTCTCCTACGAGCAGTACTTC. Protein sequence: CASSPPGDRFSYEQYF. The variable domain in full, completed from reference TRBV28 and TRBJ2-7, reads DVKVTQSSRYLVKRTGEKVFLECVQDMDHENMFWYRQDPGLGLRLIYFSYDVKMKEKGDIPEGYSVSREKKERFSLILESASTNQTSMYLCASSPPGDRFSYEQYFGPGTRLTVT.